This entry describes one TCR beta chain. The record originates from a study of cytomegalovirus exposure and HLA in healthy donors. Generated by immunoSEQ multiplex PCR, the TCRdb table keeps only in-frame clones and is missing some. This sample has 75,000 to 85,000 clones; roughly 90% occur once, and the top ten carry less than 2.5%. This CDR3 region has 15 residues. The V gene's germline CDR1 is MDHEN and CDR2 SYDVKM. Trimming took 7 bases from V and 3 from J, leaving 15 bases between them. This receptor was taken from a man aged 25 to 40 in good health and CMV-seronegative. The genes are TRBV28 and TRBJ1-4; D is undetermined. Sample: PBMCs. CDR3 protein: CASTLGGTANEKLFF. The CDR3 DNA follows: TGTGCCAGCACCCTAGGAGGAACAGCTAATGAAAAACTGTTTTTT.